This T cell receptor beta chain originates from a study of lymphopenia after photon versus proton radiotherapy. General study results and limits: Photon-treated patients lost naive T cells and TCR diversity; proton-treated stayed stable. After lymphocyte nadir, photon-treated repertoires showed oligoclonal expansion, especially CD8+ Temra. A bigger post-nadir fall in TCR diversity correlated inversely with survival time in deceased patients.

Germline V gives CDR1 MNHNY, CDR2 SVGAGI (reference sequence). The trim removed 7 bases at V and 3 bases at J, leaving 5 bases unmatched. The CDR3 has 14 residues. With regard to this clone: Its matching antigen is unknown.

Some clones are missing from TCRdb's copy, which holds only in-frame ones; the method was immunoSEQ multiplex PCR. Of roughly 18,000 clones listed, around 85% are singletons. The V and J genes are TRBV6-6 and TRBJ1-4, with 7 bases fitting TRBD1. The receptor was isolated from a man aged 70-80 years with pancreatic cancer. Specimen: peripheral blood, collected from a patient treated with proton-based radiotherapy. CDR3 region: CASIPGQPNEKLFF. CDR3 in DNA: TGTGCCAGCATCCCGGGACAGCCTAATGAAAAACTGTTTTTT.